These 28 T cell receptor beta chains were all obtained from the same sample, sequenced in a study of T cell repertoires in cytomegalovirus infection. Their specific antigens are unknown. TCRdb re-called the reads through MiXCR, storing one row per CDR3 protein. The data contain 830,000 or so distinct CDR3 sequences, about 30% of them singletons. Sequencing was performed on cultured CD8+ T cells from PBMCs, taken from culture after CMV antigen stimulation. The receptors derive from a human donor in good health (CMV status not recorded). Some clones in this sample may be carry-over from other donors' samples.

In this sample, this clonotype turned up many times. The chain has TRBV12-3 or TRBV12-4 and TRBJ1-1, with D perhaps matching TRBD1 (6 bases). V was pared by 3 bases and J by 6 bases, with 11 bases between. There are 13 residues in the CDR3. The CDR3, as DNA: TGTGCCAGCAGTTTGGGGGGGCTCGCTGAAGCTTTCTTT. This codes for CASSLGGLAEAFF.

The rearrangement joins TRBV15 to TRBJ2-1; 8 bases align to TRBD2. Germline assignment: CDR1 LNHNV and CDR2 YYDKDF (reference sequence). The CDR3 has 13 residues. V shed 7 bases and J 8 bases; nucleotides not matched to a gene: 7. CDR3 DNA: TGTGCCACCAACCCTAGCGGGCGGGATGAGCAGTTCTTC. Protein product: CATNPSGRDEQFF. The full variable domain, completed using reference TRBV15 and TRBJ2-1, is DAMVIQNPRYQVTQFGKPVTLSCSQTLNHNVMYWYQQKSSQAPKLLFHYYDKDFNNEADTPDNFQSRRPNTSFCFLDIRSPGLGDTAMYLCATNPSGRDEQFFGPGTRLTVL.

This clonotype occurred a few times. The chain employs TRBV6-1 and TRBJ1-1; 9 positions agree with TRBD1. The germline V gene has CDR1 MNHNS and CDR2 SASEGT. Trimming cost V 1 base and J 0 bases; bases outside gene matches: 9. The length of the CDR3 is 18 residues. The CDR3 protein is CASSEEDRGGSLNTEAFF. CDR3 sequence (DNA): TGTGCCAGCAGTGAAGAGGACAGGGGAGGGTCCCTGAACACTGAAGCTTTCTTT.

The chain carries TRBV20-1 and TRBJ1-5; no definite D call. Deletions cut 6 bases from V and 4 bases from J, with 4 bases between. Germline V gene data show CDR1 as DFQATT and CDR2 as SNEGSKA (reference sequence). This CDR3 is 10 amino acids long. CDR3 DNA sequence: TGCAGTGCAGGGAATCAGCCCCAGCATTTT. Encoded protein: CSAGNQPQHF.

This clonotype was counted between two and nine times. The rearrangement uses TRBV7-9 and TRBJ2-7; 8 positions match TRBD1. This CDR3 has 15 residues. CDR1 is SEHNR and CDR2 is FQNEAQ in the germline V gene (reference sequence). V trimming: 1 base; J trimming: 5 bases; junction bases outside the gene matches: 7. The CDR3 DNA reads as TGTGCCAGCAGCTTAGTTTCCGGACAGGGCAACGAGCAGTACTTC. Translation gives CASSLVSGQGNEQYF.

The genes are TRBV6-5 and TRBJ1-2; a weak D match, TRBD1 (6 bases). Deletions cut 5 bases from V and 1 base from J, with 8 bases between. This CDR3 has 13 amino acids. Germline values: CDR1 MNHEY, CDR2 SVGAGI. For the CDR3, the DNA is TGTGCCAGCAGTGCAGGGGTTAACTATGGCTACACCTTC. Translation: CASSAGVNYGYTF.

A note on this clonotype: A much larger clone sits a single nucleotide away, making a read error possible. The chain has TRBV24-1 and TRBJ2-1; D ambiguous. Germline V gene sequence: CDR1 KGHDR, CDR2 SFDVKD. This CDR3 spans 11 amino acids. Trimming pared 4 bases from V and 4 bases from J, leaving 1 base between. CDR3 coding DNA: TGTGCCACCAGTGAATACAATGAGCAGTTCTTC. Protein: CATSEYNEQFF.

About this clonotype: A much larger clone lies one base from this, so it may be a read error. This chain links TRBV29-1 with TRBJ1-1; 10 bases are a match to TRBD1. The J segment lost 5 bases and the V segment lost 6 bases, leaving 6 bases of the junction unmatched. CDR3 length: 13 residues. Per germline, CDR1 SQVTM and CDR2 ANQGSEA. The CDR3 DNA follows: TGCAGCGTCCACTGGACAGGGGGGACTGAAGCTTTCTTT. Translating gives CSVHWTGGTEAFF.

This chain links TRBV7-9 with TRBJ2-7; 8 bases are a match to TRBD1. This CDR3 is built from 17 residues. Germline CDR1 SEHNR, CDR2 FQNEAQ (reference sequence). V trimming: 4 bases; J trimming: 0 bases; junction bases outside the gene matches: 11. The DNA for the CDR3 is TGTGCCAGCAGCTCCGAGAACCTGGACAGGGACTCCTACGAGCAGTACTTC. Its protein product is CASSSENLDRDSYEQYF.

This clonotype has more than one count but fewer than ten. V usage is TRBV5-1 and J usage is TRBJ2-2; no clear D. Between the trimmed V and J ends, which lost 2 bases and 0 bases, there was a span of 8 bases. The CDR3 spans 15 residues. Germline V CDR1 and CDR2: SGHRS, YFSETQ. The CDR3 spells CASSFLLANTGELFF. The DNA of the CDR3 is TGCGCCAGCAGCTTTCTTCTAGCGAACACCGGGGAGCTGTTTTTT.

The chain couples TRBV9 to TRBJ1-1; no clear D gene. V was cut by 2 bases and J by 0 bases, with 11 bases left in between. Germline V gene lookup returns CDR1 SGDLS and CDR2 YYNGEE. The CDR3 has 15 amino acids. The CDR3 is CASSVTGNMNTEAFF. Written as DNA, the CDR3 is TGTGCCAGCAGCGTGACCGGGAACATGAACACTGAAGCTTTCTTT.

The CDR3 spells CASSSPGQGRNEQFF. CDR3 nucleotide sequence: TGTGCCAGCAGCTCACCGGGACAGGGACGGAATGAGCAGTTCTTC. V gene TRBV5-4 combines with J gene TRBJ2-1; TRBD1 matches 9 bases. The V gene's germline CDR1 is SGHNT and CDR2 YYREEE (reference sequence). This CDR3 contains 15 residues. V gave up 3 bases and J gave up 7 bases; unmatched junction bases: 8.

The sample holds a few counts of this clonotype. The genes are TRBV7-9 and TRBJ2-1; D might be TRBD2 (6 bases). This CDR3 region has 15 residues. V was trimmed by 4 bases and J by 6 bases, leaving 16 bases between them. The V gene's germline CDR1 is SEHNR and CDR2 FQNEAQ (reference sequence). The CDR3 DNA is TGTGCCAGCAGCTCACCGGGACTCGCGCGCAATGAGCAGTTCTTC. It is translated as CASSSPGLARNEQFF.

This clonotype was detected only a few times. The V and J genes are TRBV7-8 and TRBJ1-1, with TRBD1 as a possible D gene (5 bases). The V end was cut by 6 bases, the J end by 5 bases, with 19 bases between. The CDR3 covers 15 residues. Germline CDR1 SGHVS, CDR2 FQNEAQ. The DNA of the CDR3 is TGTGCCAGCAGTCCTCCGGGGGTCGGGGCTACTGAAGCTTTCTTT. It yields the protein CASSPPGVGATEAFF.

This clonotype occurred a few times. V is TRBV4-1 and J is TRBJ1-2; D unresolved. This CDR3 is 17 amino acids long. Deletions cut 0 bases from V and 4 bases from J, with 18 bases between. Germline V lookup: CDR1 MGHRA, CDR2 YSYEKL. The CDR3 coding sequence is TGCGCCAGCAGCCAAGATCCCGACGGTCCGCGGGGCTATGGCTACACCTTC. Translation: CASSQDPDGPRGYGYTF.

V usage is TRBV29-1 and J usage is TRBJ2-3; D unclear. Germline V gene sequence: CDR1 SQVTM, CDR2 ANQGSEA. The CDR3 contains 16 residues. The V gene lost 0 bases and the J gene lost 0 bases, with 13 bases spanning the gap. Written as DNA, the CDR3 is TGCAGCGTTGAAGATCGAGGCGGTAGAAGCACAGATACGCAGTATTTT. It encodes CSVEDRGGRSTDTQYF.

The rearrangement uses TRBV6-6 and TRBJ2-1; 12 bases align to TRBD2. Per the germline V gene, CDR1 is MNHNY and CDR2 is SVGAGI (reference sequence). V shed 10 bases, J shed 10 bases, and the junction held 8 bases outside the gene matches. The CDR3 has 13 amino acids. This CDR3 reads CATLAGGHWEQFF. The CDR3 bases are TGTGCCACGCTAGCGGGGGGGCATTGGGAGCAGTTCTTC.

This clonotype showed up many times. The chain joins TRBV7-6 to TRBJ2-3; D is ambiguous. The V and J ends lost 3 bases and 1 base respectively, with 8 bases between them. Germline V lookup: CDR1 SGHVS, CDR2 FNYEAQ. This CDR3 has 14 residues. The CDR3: CASSFLMGTDTQYF. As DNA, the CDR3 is TGTGCCAGCAGCTTTCTTATGGGCACAGATACGCAGTATTTT.

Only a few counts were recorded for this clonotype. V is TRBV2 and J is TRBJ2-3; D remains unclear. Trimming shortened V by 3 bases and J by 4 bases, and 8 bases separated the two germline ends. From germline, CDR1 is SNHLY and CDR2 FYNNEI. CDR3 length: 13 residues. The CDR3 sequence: CASSDPRSDTQYF. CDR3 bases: TGTGCCAGCAGTGACCCGAGGTCAGATACGCAGTATTTT.

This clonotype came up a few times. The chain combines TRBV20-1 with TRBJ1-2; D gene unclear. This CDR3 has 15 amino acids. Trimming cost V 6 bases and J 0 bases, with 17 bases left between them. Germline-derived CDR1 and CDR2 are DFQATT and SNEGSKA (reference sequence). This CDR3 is CSASSSALANYGYTF. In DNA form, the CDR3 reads TGCAGTGCCTCGAGCTCAGCCCTAGCTAACTATGGCTACACCTTC.

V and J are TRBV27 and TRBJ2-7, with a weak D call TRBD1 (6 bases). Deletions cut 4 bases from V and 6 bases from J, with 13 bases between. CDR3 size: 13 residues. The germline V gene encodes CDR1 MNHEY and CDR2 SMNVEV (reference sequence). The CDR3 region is CASSWSGAGEQYV. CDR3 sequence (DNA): TGTGCCAGCAGTTGGTCAGGGGCAGGCGAGCAGTACGTC.

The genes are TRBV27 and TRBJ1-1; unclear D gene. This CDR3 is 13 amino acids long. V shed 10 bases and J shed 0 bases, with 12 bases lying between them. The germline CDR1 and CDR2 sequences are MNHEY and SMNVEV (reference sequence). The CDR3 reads CANTGRLNTEAFF. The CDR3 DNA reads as TGTGCCAACACCGGCCGATTGAACACTGAAGCTTTCTTT.

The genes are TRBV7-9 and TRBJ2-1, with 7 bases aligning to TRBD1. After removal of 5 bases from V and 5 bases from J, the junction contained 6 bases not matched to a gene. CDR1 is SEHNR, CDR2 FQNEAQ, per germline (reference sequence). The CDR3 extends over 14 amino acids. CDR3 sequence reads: CASSIQGINNEQFF. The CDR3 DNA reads TGTGCCAGCAGCATACAGGGGATTAACAATGAGCAGTTCTTC.

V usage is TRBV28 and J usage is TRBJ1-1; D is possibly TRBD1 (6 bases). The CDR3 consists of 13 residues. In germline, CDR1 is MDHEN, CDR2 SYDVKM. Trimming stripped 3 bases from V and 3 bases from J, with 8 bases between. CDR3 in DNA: TGTGCCAGCAGTTTCCACAGGGACACTGAAGCTTTCTTT. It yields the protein CASSFHRDTEAFF. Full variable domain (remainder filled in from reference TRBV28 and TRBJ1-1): DVKVTQSSRYLVKRTGEKVFLECVQDMDHENMFWYRQDPGLGLRLIYFSYDVKMKEKGDIPEGYSVSREKKERFSLILESASTNQTSMYLCASSFHRDTEAFFGQGTRLTVV.

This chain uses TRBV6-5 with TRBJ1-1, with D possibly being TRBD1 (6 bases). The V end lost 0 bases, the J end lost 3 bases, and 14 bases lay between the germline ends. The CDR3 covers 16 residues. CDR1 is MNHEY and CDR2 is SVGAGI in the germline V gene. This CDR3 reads CASSYSKLKGDTEAFF. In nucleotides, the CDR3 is TGTGCCAGCAGTTACTCAAAGTTAAAGGGGGACACTGAAGCTTTCTTT.

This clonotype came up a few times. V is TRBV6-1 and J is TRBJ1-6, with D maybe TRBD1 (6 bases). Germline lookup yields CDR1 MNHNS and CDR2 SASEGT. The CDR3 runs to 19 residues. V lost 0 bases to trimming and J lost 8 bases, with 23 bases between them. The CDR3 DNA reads TGTGCCAGCAGTGAAGCGGGGGACACCTTTCCTTTTAATGATTCACCCCTCCACTTT. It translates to CASSEAGDTFPFNDSPLHF.

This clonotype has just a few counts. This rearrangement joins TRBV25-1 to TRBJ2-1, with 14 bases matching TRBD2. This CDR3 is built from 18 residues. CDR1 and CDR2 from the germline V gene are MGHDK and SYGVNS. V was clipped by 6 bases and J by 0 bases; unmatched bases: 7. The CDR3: CASSGWTSGGSSYNEQFF. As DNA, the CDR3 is TGTGCCAGCAGCGGTTGGACTAGCGGGGGGAGCTCCTACAATGAGCAGTTCTTC.

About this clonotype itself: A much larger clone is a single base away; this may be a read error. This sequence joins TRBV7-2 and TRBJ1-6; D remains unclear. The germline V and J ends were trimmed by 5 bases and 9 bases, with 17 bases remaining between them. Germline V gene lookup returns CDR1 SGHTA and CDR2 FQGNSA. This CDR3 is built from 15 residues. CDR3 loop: CASSVEEFSASPLHF. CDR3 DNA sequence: TGTGCCAGCAGCGTAGAGGAGTTTTCAGCTTCACCCCTCCACTTT.